The entry below gives a single TCR beta chain sequence along with its context. The antigen remains unidentified. This record comes from a study of response to subunit inactivated influenza vaccine. Overall study results and limits: Researchers suggested that each seasonal influenza vaccination recruits few new T cells.

TCRdb reprocessed the RT-PCR reads with MiXCR, giving one entry per CDR3 protein. Of 610,000 or so distinct CDR3 sequences listed, around 13% are singletons. V lost 3 bases and J lost 0, with 19 bases in between. CDR1 is SQVTM and CDR2 is ANQGSEA in the germline V gene. CDR3 length: 17 residues. This chain joins TRBV29-1 and TRBJ2-3; D is possibly TRBD1 (6 bases). The sequenced sample was PBMCs from blood, obtained 11 to 12 days after vaccination. The clonotype comes from a man aged 50 or older who received an inactivated influenza vaccine. The CDR3 loop reads CSVEEGETGLSTDTQYF. The CDR3 DNA is TGCAGCGTTGAGGAAGGGGAGACAGGCCTTAGCACAGATACGCAGTATTTT.